This T cell receptor beta chain was sequenced in a study of blood T cell repertoires in COVID-19. Study information: The United States, Italy and Spain supplied acute and convalescent COVID-19 samples.

This CDR3 has 15 amino acids. CDR1 and CDR2 (germline): SEHNR, FQNEAQ (reference sequence). V shed 5 bases and J 8 bases; nucleotides not matched to a gene: 10. In the original processing: Counts of nucleated cells, estimated from reference gene primer amplification, were obtained. Method: immunoSEQ multiplex PCR; TCRdb's copy keeps in-frame clones and lacks some. V and J calls and clone size are those listed in that table; D and trimming were worked out from the DNA. The table includes under 300,000 clones, 85% detected once. The receptor's source is a human donor in a cohort sampled during active COVID-19. The V and J genes are TRBV7-9 and TRBJ2-1, with 9 bases identical to TRBD1. The specimen was peripheral blood. The chain's CDR3 is CASSPTRDRADEQFF. CDR3 sequence (DNA): TGTGCCAGCAGCCCGACCAGGGACAGGGCCGATGAGCAGTTCTTC.